Presented here are 18 T cell receptor beta chains from one specimen sequenced in a study of cytomegalovirus exposure and HLA in healthy donors. It was with 60 Vbeta and 13 Jbeta primers that the PCR ran. The repertoire was sequenced with immunoSEQ multiplex PCR; TCRdb's copy has only in-frame clones and lacks some. The table shows roughly 150,000 clones, with roughly 77% occurring only once. Sequencing input: PBMCs. These receptors all come from a man aged 50 or older in good health and CMV-seropositive.

This rearrangement joins TRBV7-2 to TRBJ2-3, with 11 bases fitting TRBD2. After removal of 7 bases from V and 2 bases from J, the junction contained 5 bases not matched to a gene. CDR1 is SGHTA and CDR2 is FQGNSA in the germline V gene. This CDR3 has 15 amino acids. In DNA form, the CDR3 reads TGTGCCAGCATTCGGACTAGCGGGTTCACAGATACGCAGTATTTT. It codes for CASIRTSGFTDTQYF.

This CDR3 reads CASSDQDFHTQFF. CDR3 nucleotide sequence: TGTGCCAGCAGTGACCAGGACTTCCACACACAGTTCTTC. This chain connects TRBV25-1 to TRBJ2-1, with a possible D match to TRBD2 (5 bases). The V and J ends lost 3 bases and 13 bases respectively, with 16 bases between them. The CDR3 extends over 13 amino acids. In germline, CDR1 is MGHDK, CDR2 SYGVNS.

This chain uses TRBV1 with TRBJ2-1; the DNA was not used to check the table's D call, TRBD2. TRBV1 is a pseudogene. The CDR3 length is 15 residues. CDR3 in DNA: TGCACCAGCAGCCAAGGGCAGCGGGGGGGACATGAGCAGTTCTTC. Protein sequence: CTSSQGQRGGHEQFF.

This clone was observed a few times. The chain has TRBV9 and TRBJ1-3; D uncertain. Trimming left V 4 bases short and J 2 bases short, with 10 bases between. Germline V gene data show CDR1 as SGDLS and CDR2 as YYNGEE. This CDR3 is built from 14 residues. DNA of the CDR3: TGTGCCAGCAGCAAGAGACAAGCTGGAAACACCATATATTTT. Its translation: CASSKRQAGNTIYF.

The chain has TRBV27 and TRBJ1-1; 8 bases align to TRBD1. The V segment lost 4 bases and the J segment 0 bases; nucleotides outside the gene matches: 4. From germline, CDR1 is MNHEY and CDR2 SMNVEV (reference sequence). The CDR3 has 15 amino acids. CDR3 nucleotide sequence: TGTGCCAGCAGTTCCCGACAGGGGATGAACACTGAAGCTTTCTTT. It yields the protein CASSSRQGMNTEAFF.

The chain has TRBV4-3 and TRBJ1-6; weak D call: TRBD1 (5 bases). V dropped 0 bases and J dropped 10 bases, with 13 bases sitting between them. This CDR3 contains 15 residues. Germline V gives CDR1 LGHNA, CDR2 YSLEER. The CDR3 bases are TGCGCCAGCAGCCAAGATTCGGGACTAGGGTCACCCCTCCACTTT. Encoded protein: CASSQDSGLGSPLHF.

V gene TRBV6-5 combines with J gene TRBJ2-1; TRBD2 matches 8 bases. The germline gives CDR1 MNHEY, CDR2 SVGAGI. Trimming cost V 1 base and J 6 bases; bases outside gene matches: 8. The CDR3 is 16 residues long. This CDR3 reads CASSYFTGGQGNEQFF. DNA for the CDR3: TGTGCCAGCAGTTACTTTACGGGGGGGCAGGGCAATGAGCAGTTCTTC.

In its sample, this clone was seen a few times. The chain couples TRBV6-1 to TRBJ1-5; 12 nucleotides align to TRBD1. The CDR3 is made up of 16 amino acids. The V gene end was trimmed by 3 bases and the J gene end by 5 bases; junction bases not matched to a gene: 5. Germline lookup yields CDR1 MNHNS and CDR2 SASEGT. In nucleotides, the CDR3 is TGTGCCAGCAGTGAGATCGGGACAGGGGGCGATCAGCCCCAGCATTTT. Protein sequence: CASSEIGTGGDQPQHF.

This clone was recorded only once. The chain uses TRBV7-9 and TRBJ1-2; a weak D match, TRBD1 (6 bases). Germline loops: CDR1 SEHNR, CDR2 FQNEAQ (reference sequence). The CDR3 totals 14 residues. Trimming removed 3 bases from V and 6 bases from J, with 14 bases in between. The CDR3 nucleotides are TGTGCCAGCAGCTTCAGGGGTAGTGGCGATGGCTACACCTTC. It yields the protein CASSFRGSGDGYTF.

The V and J genes are TRBV18 and TRBJ1-5, with 7 nucleotides matching TRBD1. Germline-derived CDR1 and CDR2 are KGHSH and LQKENI. This CDR3 comprises 14 residues. V lost 4 bases and J lost 2; bases outside the gene matches: 2. The CDR3 region is CASSQGAGNQPQHF. The DNA of the CDR3 is TGTGCCAGCTCACAGGGGGCAGGCAATCAGCCCCAGCATTTT.

V usage is TRBV7-3 and J usage is TRBJ2-1; TRBD2 matches 13 bases. After removal of 5 bases from V and 8 bases from J, the junction contained 6 bases not matched to a gene. The CDR3 loop spans 15 amino acids. CDR1 and CDR2 (germline): SGHTA, FQGTGA. The CDR3: CASSKRTSGGDEQFF. The CDR3 nucleotides read TGTGCCAGCAGCAAAAGGACTAGCGGGGGAGATGAGCAGTTCTTC.

The rearrangement uses TRBV5-1 and TRBJ2-3, with 15 bases matching TRBD2. Germline CDR1 and CDR2: SGHRS and YFSETQ. With 3 bases clipped from V and 6 bases from J, the junction kept 2 bases outside the gene matches. The CDR3 totals 15 residues. For the CDR3, the DNA is TGCGCCAGCAGCTGGACTAGCGGGGGGGTGGATACGCAGTATTTT. As protein: CASSWTSGGVDTQYF.

This clone has a single count. The chain is built from TRBV18 and TRBJ2-1, with 11 bases that match TRBD2. The CDR3 consists of 16 residues. V gave up 6 bases and J gave up 14 bases; unmatched junction bases: 18. Germline-derived CDR1 and CDR2 are KGHSH and LQKENI. For the CDR3, the DNA is TGTGCCAGCTCCACCACTAGACTAGCGGGGTATCCAGAGGAGTTCTTC. Its protein is CASSTTRLAGYPEEFF.

This chain links TRBV5-5 with TRBJ1-2; 7 bases fit TRBD1. The CDR3 has 13 amino acids. The germline V gene encodes CDR1 SGHKS and CDR2 YYEKEE (reference sequence). The ends lost 4 bases at V and 12 bases at J; junction bases unmatched: 12. For the CDR3, the DNA is TGTGCCAGCAGCGAACAACCTGACAGGGTAAACACCTTC. This encodes CASSEQPDRVNTF.

V is TRBV29-1 and J is TRBJ2-1; D is possibly TRBD2 (5 bases). CDR1 and CDR2 (germline): SQVTM, ANQGSEA. This CDR3 spans 14 amino acids. Deletions cut 8 bases from V and 6 bases from J, with 20 bases between. The CDR3 DNA reads as TGCAGCCCACGACTACTCCTACACTTCAATGAGCAGTTCTTC. Translation gives CSPRLLLHFNEQFF.

This clone has only a few counts. The chain recombines TRBV16 with TRBJ1-1, with TRBD1 matching over 7 bases. Trimming took 1 base from V and 1 from J; bases not matched to a gene: 3. This CDR3 is built from 15 residues. Germline assignment: CDR1 KGHSY and CDR2 FQNENV. The DNA of the CDR3 is TGTGCCAGCAGCCAATGGGCAGGGGGGAACACTGAAGCTTTCTTT. The encoded protein is CASSQWAGGNTEAFF.

This clone occurred once. This chain connects TRBV21-1 to TRBJ2-1; TRBD2 is the table's D call, not checked against the DNA. TRBV21-1 is an annotated pseudogene. The length of the CDR3 is 12 residues. The CDR3, as DNA: TGTGCCAGCAGCGAGAAGATCAATGAGCAGTTCTTC. As protein: CASSEKINEQFF.

The CDR3 reads CASSRGVDRAYGYTF. The CDR3 DNA follows: TGTGCCAGCAGTCGGGGGGTGGACAGGGCCTATGGCTACACCTTC. The chain is built from TRBV6-6 and TRBJ1-2; 8 bases are shared with TRBD1. The CDR3 covers 15 residues. V gave up 5 bases and J gave up 4 bases; unmatched junction bases: 9. CDR1 MNHNY and CDR2 SVGAGI come from the germline V gene (reference sequence).